This record covers a single T cell receptor (beta chain). These data belong to a study of OX40 agonist ivuxolimab in advanced cancers. Overall study: Recorded diagnoses for dose-escalation patients were hepatocellular carcinoma, melanoma, renal cell or head and neck cancer. Previous treatment with anti-PD-1, anti-PD-L1 or anti-CTLA-4 therapy was allowed; over 35% had received some.

The repertoire was sequenced with immunoSEQ multiplex PCR; TCRdb's copy has only in-frame clones and lacks some. The data show tens of thousands of clones, with 88% seen just once and roughly 8% held by the top ten. The CDR3 has 12 residues. Trimming took 2 bases from V and 5 from J, leaving 6 bases between them. Looked up from germline, CDR1 is MNHNS and CDR2 is SASEGT. The sample here was CD4+ or CD8+ T cells sorted from blood, taken in a trial of the OX40 agonist ivuxolimab. The genes are TRBV6-1 and TRBJ1-1; no reliable D call. The receptor was derived from an adult with an advanced solid tumor such as melanoma, head and neck, liver or kidney cancer. The CDR3 reads CASSETGTEAFF. CDR3 sequence (DNA): TGTGCCAGCAGTGAAACGGGGACTGAAGCTTTCTTT.